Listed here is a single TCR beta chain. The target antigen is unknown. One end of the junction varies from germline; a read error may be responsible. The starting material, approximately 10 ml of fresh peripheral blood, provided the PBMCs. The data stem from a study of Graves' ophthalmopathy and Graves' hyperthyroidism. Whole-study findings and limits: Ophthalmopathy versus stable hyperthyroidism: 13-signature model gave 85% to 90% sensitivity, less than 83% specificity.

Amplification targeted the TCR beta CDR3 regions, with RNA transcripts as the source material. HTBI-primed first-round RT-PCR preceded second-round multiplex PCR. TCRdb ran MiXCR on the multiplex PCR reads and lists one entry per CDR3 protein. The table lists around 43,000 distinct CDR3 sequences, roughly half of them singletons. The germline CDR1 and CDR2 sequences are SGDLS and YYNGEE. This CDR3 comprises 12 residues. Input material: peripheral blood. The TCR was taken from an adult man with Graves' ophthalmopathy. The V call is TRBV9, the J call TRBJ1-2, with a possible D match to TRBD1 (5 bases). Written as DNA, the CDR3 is TGTGCCAGCAGCGCTGGGGACTATGCCTACACCTTC. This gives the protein CASSAGDYAYTF.